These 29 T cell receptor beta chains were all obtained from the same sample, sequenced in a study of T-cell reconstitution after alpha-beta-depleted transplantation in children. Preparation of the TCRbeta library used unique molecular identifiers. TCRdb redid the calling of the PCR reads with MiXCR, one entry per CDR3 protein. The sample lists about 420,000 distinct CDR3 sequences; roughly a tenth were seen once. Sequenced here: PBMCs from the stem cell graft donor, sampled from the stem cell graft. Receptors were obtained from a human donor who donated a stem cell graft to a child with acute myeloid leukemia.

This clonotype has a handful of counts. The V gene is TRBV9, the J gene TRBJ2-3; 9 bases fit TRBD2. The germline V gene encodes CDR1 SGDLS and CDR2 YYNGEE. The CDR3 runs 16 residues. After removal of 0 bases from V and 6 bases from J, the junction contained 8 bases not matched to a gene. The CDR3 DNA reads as TGTGCCAGCAGCGTAGCTGGCGGGGGGGCCAGGGATACGCAGTATTTT. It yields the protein CASSVAGGGARDTQYF.

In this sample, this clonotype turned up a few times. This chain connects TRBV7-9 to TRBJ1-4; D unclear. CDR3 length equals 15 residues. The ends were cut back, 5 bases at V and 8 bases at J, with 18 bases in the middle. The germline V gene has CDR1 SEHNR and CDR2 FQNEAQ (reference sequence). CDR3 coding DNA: TGTGCCAGCAGCCCAGATCAGCAGAGAGGCGAAAAACTGTTTTTT. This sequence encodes CASSPDQQRGEKLFF.

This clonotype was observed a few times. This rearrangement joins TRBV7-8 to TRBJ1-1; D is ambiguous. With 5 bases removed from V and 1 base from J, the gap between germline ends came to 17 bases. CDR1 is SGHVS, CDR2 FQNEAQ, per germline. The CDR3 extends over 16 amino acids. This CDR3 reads CASSLGGRLTNTEAFF. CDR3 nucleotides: TGTGCCAGCAGCCTGGGCGGTAGACTGACGAACACTGAAGCTTTCTTT.

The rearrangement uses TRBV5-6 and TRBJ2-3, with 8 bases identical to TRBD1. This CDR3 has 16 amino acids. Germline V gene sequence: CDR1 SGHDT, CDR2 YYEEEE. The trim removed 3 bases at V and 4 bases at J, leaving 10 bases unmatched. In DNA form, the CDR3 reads TGTGCCAGCAGCTCCTGGACAGGGATTTTGGCAGATACGCAGTATTTT. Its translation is CASSSWTGILADTQYF.

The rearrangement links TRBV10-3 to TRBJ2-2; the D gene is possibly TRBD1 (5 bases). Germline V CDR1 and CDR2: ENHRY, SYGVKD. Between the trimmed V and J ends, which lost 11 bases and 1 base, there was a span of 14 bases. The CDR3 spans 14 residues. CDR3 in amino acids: CASLGARNTGELFF. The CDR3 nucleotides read TGTGCCTCCTTAGGGGCCCGGAACACCGGGGAGCTGTTTTTT.

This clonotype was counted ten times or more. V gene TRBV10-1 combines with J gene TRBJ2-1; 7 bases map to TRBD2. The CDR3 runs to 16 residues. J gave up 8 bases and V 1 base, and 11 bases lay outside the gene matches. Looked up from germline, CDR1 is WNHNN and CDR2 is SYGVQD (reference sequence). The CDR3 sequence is CASSEWCGGSKDEQFF. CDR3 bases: TGCGCCAGCAGTGAGTGGTGTGGCGGGAGTAAGGATGAGCAGTTCTTC.

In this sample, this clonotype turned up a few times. The CDR3 DNA sequence: TGCAGCGTTGGTGGAGGTGGTTTCTTT. Protein sequence: CSVGGGGFF. The rearrangement links TRBV29-1 to TRBJ1-1; D unclear. The CDR3 length is 9 residues. The germline V gene has CDR1 SQVTM and CDR2 ANQGSEA. V shed 4 bases and J shed 13 bases, with 10 bases lying between them.

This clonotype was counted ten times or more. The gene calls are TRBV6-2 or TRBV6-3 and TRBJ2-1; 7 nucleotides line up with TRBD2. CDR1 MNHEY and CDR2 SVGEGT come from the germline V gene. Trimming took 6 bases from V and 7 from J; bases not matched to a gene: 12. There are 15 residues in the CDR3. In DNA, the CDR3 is TGTGCCAGCAGCAAACGGGGCGGGAGTCGGAATGAGCAGTTCTTC. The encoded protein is CASSKRGGSRNEQFF.

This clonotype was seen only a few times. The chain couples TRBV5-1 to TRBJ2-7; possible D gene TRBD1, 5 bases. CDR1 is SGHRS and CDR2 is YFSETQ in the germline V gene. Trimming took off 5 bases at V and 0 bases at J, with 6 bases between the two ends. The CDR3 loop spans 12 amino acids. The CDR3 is CASRTDSYEQYF. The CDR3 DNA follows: TGCGCCAGCAGGACAGACTCCTACGAGCAGTACTTC.

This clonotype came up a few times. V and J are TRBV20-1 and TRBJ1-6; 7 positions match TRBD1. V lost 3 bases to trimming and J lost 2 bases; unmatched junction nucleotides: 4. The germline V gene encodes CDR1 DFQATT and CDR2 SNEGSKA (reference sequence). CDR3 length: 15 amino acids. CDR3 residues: CSASGGGAYNSPLHF. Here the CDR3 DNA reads TGCAGTGCTAGCGGAGGGGGCGCCTATAATTCACCCCTCCACTTT.

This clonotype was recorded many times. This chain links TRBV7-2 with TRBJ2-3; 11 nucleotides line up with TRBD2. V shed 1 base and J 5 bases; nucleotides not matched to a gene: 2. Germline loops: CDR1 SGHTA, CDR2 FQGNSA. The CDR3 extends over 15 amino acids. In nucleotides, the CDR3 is TGTGCCAGCAGCTTAGGCGGGACTAGCGGAGATACGCAGTATTTT. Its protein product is CASSLGGTSGDTQYF.

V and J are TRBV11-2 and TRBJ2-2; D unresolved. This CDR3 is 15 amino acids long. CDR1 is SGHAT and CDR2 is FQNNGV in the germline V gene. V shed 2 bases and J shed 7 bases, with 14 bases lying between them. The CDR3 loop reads CASSLNAHTVGELFF. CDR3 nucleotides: TGTGCCAGCAGCTTAAACGCCCACACAGTCGGGGAGCTGTTTTTT.

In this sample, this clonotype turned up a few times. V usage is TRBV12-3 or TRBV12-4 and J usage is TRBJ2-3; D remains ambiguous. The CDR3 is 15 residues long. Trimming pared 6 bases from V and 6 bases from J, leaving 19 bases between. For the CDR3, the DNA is TGTGCCAGCAGCCCTATCGGGCTCCCTCGTGATACGCAGTATTTT. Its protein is CASSPIGLPRDTQYF.

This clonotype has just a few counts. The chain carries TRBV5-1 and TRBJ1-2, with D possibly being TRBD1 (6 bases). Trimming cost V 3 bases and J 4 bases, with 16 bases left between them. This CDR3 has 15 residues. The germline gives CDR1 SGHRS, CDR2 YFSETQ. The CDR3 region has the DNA TGCGCCAGCAGCTCGACAGGCGATGGCGGCTATGGCTACACCTTC. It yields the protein CASSSTGDGGYGYTF.

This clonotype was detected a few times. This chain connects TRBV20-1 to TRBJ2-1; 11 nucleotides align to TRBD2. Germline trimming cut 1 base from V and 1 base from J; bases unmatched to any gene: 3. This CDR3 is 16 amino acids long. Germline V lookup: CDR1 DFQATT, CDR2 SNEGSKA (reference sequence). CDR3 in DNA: TGCAGTGCTAGAGCGGGGACTAGCGGTTCCTACAATGAGCAGTTCTTC. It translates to CSARAGTSGSYNEQFF.

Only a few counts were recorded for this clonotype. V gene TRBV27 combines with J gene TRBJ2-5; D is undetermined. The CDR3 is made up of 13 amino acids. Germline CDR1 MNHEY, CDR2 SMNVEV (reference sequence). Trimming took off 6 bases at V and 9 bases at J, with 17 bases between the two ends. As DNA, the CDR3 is TGTGCCAGCAGCCCCAAGGCGGATACGTCCCAGTACTTC. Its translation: CASSPKADTSQYF.

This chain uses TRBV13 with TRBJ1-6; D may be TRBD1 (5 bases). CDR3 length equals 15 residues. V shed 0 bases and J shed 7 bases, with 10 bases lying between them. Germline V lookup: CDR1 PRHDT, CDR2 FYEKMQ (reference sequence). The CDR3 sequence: CASSLGGGWNSPLHF. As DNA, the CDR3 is TGTGCCAGCAGCTTAGGGGGGGGGTGGAATTCACCCCTCCACTTT.

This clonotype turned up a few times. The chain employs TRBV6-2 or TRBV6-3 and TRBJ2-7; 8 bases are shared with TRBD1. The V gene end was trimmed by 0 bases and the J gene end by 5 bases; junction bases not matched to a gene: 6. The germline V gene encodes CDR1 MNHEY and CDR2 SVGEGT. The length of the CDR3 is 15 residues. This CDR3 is CASSYSGQGIHEQYF. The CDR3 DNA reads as TGTGCCAGCAGTTACTCCGGACAGGGAATCCACGAGCAGTACTTC.

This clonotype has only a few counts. The CDR3 reads CASSKIGPGGTDTQYF. The CDR3 nucleotides are TGTGCCAGCAGCAAGATTGGCCCCGGAGGGACAGATACGCAGTATTTT. This sequence joins TRBV21-1 and TRBJ2-3; the table assigns TRBD2, which was not confirmed against the DNA. TRBV21-1 is a pseudogene segment. There are 16 residues in the CDR3.

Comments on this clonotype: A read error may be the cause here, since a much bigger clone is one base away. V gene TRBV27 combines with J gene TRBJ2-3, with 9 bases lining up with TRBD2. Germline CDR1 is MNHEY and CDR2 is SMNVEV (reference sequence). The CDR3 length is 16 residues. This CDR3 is CASSLYSGSPTYTQYF. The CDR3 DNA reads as TGTGCCAGCAGTTTATATAGCGGGAGCCCCACATATACGCAGTATTTT.

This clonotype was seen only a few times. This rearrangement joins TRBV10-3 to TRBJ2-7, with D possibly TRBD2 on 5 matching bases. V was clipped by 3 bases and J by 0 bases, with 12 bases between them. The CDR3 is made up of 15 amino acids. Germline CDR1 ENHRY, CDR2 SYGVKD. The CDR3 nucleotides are TGTGCCATCAGTGACTGGACTCCGAACTCCTACGAGCAGTACTTC. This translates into CAISDWTPNSYEQYF.

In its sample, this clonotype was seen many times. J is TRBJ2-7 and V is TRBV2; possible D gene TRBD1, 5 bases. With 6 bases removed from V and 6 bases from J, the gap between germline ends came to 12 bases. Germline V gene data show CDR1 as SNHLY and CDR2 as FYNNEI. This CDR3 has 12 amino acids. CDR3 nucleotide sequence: TGTGCCAGCAGCGAGCGTAGGGGCGAGCAGTACGTC. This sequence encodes CASSERRGEQYV.

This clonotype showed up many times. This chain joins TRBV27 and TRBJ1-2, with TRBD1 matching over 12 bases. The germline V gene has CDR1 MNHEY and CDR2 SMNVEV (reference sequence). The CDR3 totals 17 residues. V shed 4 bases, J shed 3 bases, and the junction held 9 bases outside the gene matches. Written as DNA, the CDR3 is TGTGCCAGCAGTTCCCCCGGGACAGGGGGCTATCACTATGGCTACACCTTC. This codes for CASSSPGTGGYHYGYTF.

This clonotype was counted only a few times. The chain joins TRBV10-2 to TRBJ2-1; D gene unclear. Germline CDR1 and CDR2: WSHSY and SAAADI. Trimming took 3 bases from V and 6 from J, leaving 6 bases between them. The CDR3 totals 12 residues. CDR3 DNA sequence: TGCGCCAGCAGTGACAGTCCCAATGAGCAGTTCTTC. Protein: CASSDSPNEQFF.

CDR3 sequence reads: CASSYWAGVGNEQFF. The CDR3 region has the DNA TGTGCCAGCAGTTACTGGGCGGGAGTGGGTAATGAGCAGTTCTTC. This chain joins TRBV6-5 and TRBJ2-1; 7 bases match TRBD2. The germline V gene has CDR1 MNHEY and CDR2 SVGAGI. The CDR3 covers 15 residues. J lost 7 bases, V lost 1 base, and 7 bases had no gene match.

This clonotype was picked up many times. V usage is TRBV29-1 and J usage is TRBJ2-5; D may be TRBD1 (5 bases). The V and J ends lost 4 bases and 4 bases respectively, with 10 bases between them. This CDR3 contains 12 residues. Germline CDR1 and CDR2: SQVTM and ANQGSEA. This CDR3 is CSVVAGIETQYF. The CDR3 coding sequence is TGCAGCGTTGTCGCAGGGATAGAGACCCAGTACTTC.

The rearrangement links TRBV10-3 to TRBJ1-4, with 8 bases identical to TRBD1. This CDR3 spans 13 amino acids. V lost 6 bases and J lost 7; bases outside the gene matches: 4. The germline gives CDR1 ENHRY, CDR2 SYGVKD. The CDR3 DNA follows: TGTGCCATCAGCCCCGGGACAGGTGAAAAACTGTTTTTT. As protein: CAISPGTGEKLFF.

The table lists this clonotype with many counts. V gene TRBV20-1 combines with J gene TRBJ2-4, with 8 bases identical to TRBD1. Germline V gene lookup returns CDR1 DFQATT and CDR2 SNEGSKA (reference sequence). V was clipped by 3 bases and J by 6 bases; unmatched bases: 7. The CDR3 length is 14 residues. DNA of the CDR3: TGCAGTGCTAGCCCGGGACAGGAATCAAACATTCAGTACTTC. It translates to CSASPGQESNIQYF.

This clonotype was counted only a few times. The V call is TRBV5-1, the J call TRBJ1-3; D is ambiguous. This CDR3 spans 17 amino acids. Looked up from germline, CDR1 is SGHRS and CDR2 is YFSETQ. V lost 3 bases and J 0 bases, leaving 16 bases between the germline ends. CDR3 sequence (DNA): TGCGCCAGCAGCTATACCCCGCGGGTTGGCTCTGGAAACACCATATATTTT. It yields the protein CASSYTPRVGSGNTIYF. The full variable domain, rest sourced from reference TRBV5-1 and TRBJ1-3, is KAGVTQTPRYLIKTRGQQVTLSCSPISGHRSVSWYQQTPGQGLQFLFEYFSETQRNKGNFPGRFSGRQFSNSRSEMNVSTLELGDSALYLCASSYTPRVGSGNTIYFGEGSWLTVV.